Included here is one T cell receptor beta chain sequence, with context. This specimen comes from a study of OX40 agonist ivuxolimab in advanced cancers. Study summary: Patients received ivuxolimab, an intravenous treatment, every 2 weeks at 0.01 to 10 mg/kg.

Using immunoSEQ multiplex PCR, the repertoire was profiled, and TCRdb retains in-frame clones only, with some absent. Of tens of thousands of clones listed, around 93% are singletons. Germline-derived CDR1 and CDR2 are GTSNPN and SVGIG (reference sequence). This CDR3 is 14 amino acids long. Between the trimmed V and J ends, which lost 1 base and 3 bases, there was a span of 12 bases. The chain employs TRBV30 and TRBJ1-1; the D gene is possibly TRBD1 (5 bases). The source material was CD4+ or CD8+ T cells sorted from blood, sampled in a trial of the OX40 agonist ivuxolimab. The TCR sequence derives from an adult with an advanced solid tumor such as melanoma, head and neck, liver or kidney cancer. Here the CDR3 reads CAWSASREDTEAFF. In DNA form, the CDR3 reads TGTGCCTGGAGTGCTTCCAGGGAGGACACTGAAGCTTTCTTT. Combining the CDR3 with reference TRBV30 and TRBJ1-1 gives the whole variable domain SQTIHQWPATLVQPVGSPLSLECTVEGTSNPNLYWYRQAAGRGLQLLFYSVGIGQISSEVPQNLSASRPQDRQFILSSKKLLLSDSGFYLCAWSASREDTEAFFGQGTRLTVV.